This is a list of T cell receptor beta chains from one sample in a study of blood T cells in healthy people across ages. TCRdb reanalysed the 5' RACE reads using MiXCR and keeps one entry per CDR3 protein. This sample has some 560,000 distinct CDR3 sequences, with about 29% found just once. These data are also associated with another study on T cells of mothers and their children.

The sequenced material came from blood. The receptor set was obtained from a boy aged 2 to 9 in good health. Each CDR3 is given with its conserved first and last residue. Each record gives: D gene, V gene, clone size, J gene, CDR3 protein, CDR3 DNA. The D gene is left open where the match is weak. Where a row states a size, it is once, few, many or the class of an expanded clone; other rows omit it.

TRBD1	TRBV6-5	few	TRBJ2-2	CASHRGTGELFF	TGTGCCTCTCACAGGGGCACCGGGGAGCTGTTTTTT
.	TRBV9	few	TRBJ2-1	CASSVMENYNEQFF	TGTGCCAGCAGCGTAATGGAAAACTACAATGAGCAGTTCTTC
TRBD1	TRBV20-1	.	TRBJ1-1	CSASGRDRGLVVGEAFF	TGCAGTGCTAGTGGCCGGGACAGGGGGCTCGTAGTAGGTGAAGCTTTCTTT
TRBD2	TRBV7-9	.	TRBJ2-5	CASSLVAGGSETQYF	TGTGCCAGCAGCTTGGTAGCGGGAGGTTCAGAGACCCAGTACTTC
.	TRBV27	few	TRBJ2-7	CASSLSPAGDEQYF	TGTGCCAGCAGTTTATCCCCAGCAGGGGACGAGCAGTACTTC
.	TRBV12-5	.	TRBJ2-3	CASGLVSNADTQYF	TGTGCTAGTGGTTTGGTATCTAACGCAGATACGCAGTATTTT
.	TRBV20-1	.	TRBJ2-2	CSAPKAGSDGELFF	TGCAGTGCCCCTAAGGCGGGGAGTGACGGGGAGCTGTTTTTT
TRBD2	TRBV20-1	few	TRBJ2-5	CSARGTSEKETQYF	TGCAGTGCTAGAGGCACTAGCGAGAAGGAGACCCAGTACTTC
.	TRBV10-3	many	TRBJ2-1	CAITSRPYNEQFF	TGTGCCATCACGTCCAGGCCGTACAATGAGCAGTTCTTC
TRBD2	TRBV6-1	.	TRBJ2-1	CASSRSTSGSYNEQFF	TGTGCCAGCAGTCGTTCGACTAGCGGGAGCTACAATGAGCAGTTCTTC
TRBD1	TRBV7-9	.	TRBJ1-2	CASSPTPGQGPLSGYTF	TGTGCCAGCAGCCCGACCCCGGGACAGGGCCCACTATCTGGCTACACCTTC
.	TRBV12-3/TRBV12-4	.	TRBJ1-2	CASSPLESPLFYGYTF	TGTGCCAGCAGTCCCCTCGAGAGTCCTCTGTTTTATGGCTACACCTTC
.	TRBV12-3/TRBV12-4	.	TRBJ2-2	CASSRVRTGELFF	TGTGCCAGCAGCCGAGTAAGGACCGGGGAGCTGTTTTTT
.	TRBV9	few	TRBJ2-5	CASSPRWLGETQYF	TGTGCCAGCAGCCCCCGGTGGCTGGGAGAGACCCAGTACTTC
TRBD2	TRBV18	few	TRBJ2-1	CASSKGTTYNEQFF	TGTGCCAGCTCTAAAGGGACTACCTACAATGAGCAGTTCTTC
TRBD2	TRBV19	.	TRBJ2-4	CASSSLAGRGLAKNIQYF	TGTGCCAGTAGTTCCCTGGCGGGGAGGGGACTAGCCAAAAACATTCAGTACTTC
.	TRBV5-1	.	TRBJ2-3	CASSLGSKGSDTQYF	TGCGCCAGCAGCTTGGGCTCCAAGGGGTCAGATACGCAGTATTTT
.	TRBV29-1	.	TRBJ2-5	CSVGVGTSQETQYF	TGCAGCGTTGGCGTCGGGACGTCCCAAGAGACCCAGTACTTC
TRBD2	TRBV7-9	.	TRBJ2-5	CASRDLLAGPNPSETQYF	TGTGCCAGCAGGGACCTGCTAGCGGGGCCCAACCCCTCGGAGACCCAGTACTTC
TRBD1	TRBV5-1	.	TRBJ1-2	CASSLGPGGSGYTF	TGCGCCAGCAGCTTGGGACCAGGGGGCTCTGGCTACACCTTC
TRBD1	TRBV6-2/TRBV6-3	.	TRBJ1-2	CASSYRRQGIYGYTF	TGTGCCAGCAGTTACCGACGACAGGGGATCTATGGCTACACCTTC
TRBD1	TRBV12-5	.	TRBJ2-1	CASGLVRGQGLDNEQFF	TGTGCTAGTGGTTTGGTACGAGGACAGGGGCTAGACAATGAGCAGTTCTTC
.	TRBV20-1	.	TRBJ2-5	CSARYYRQEETQYF	TGCAGTGCTAGATACTACCGACAGGAAGAGACCCAGTACTTC
.	TRBV3-1	.	TRBJ1-4	CASSQVGQGSEKLFF	TGTGCCAGCAGCCAAGTAGGGCAGGGTAGTGAAAAACTGTTTTTT
.	TRBV9	.	TRBJ1-1	CASSVQGHTEAFF	TGTGCCAGCAGCGTACAGGGCCACACTGAAGCTTTCTTT
.	TRBV6-2/TRBV6-3	.	TRBJ2-4	CASSYLLASKNIQYF	TGTGCCAGCAGTTACCTCCTAGCGAGTAAGAACATTCAGTACTTC
.	TRBV16	.	TRBJ2-3	CASSQSVGTHTDTQYF	TGTGCCAGCAGCCAATCGGTGGGCACACACACAGATACGCAGTATTTT
TRBD1	TRBV12-3/TRBV12-4	.	TRBJ2-3	CASSSQSATGADTQYF	TGTGCCAGCAGTTCCCAATCGGCTACAGGGGCAGATACGCAGTATTTT
TRBD2	TRBV3-1	.	TRBJ2-3	CASSRLGTTGRGSTDTQYF	TGTGCCAGCAGCCGGTTGGGGACTACCGGGAGAGGTAGCACAGATACGCAGTATTTT
.	TRBV4-3	few	TRBJ1-2	CASSQDRVSYGYTF	TGCGCCAGCAGCCAAGATAGGGTTTCTTATGGCTACACCTTC
.	TRBV4-3	.	TRBJ2-3	CASSQERLLTDTQYF	TGCGCCAGCAGCCAAGAGCGACTCCTCACAGATACGCAGTATTTT
.	TRBV12-3/TRBV12-4	.	TRBJ2-7	CASSHLIGFSGEQYF	TGTGCCAGCAGTCATCTAATCGGGTTCAGCGGCGAGCAGTACTTC